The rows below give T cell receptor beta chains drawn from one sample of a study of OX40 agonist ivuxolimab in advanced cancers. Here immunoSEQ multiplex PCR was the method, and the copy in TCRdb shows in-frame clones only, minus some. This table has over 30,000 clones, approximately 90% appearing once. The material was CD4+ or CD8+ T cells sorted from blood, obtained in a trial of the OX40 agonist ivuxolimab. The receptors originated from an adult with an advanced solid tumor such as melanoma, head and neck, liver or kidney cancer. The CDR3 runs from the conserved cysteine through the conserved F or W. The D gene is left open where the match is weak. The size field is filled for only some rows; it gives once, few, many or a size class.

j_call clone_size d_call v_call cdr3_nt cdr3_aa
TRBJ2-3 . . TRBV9 TGTGCCAGCAGCGTAGGAGGGATCCATCGAGGCGATACGCAGTATTTT CASSVGGIHRGDTQYF
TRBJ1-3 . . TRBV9 TGTGCCAGCAGCGTAGCGGGCTCTGGAAACACCATATATTTT CASSVAGSGNTIYF
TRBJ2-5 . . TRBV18 TGTGCCAGCTCCAGGGGCCACCAAGAGACCCAGTACTTC CASSRGHQETQYF
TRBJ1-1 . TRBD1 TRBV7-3 TGTGCCAGCAGCTTAACGACAGGGACCACTGAAGCTTTCTTT CASSLTTGTTEAFF
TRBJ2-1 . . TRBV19 TGTGCCTCCAAGCGTGGGCCAAACAATGAGCAGTTCTTC CASKRGPNNEQFF
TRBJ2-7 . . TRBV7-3 TGTGCCAGCAGCTTTCAGGGGGGATACGAGCAGTACTTC CASSFQGGYEQYF
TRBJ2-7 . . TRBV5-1 TGCGCCAGCAGCTTGACCTGGGGGGAGCAGTACTTC CASSLTWGEQYF
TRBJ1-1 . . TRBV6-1 TGTGCCAGCAGTGATATGTCAGGCACCCTGAACACTGAAGCTTTCTTT CASSDMSGTLNTEAFF
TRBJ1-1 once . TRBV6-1 TGTGCCAGCAGTGAAGAGTACTATGAAGCTTTCTTT CASSEEYYEAFF
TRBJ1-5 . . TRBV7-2 TGTGCCAGCAGCTTAGGGCGGGCGAGCAATCAGCCCCAGCATTTT CASSLGRASNQPQHF
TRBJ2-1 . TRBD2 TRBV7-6 TGTGCCAGCAGCTTTACCGGGACTAGGTATAAGCAGTTCTTC CASSFTGTRYKQFF
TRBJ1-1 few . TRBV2 TGTGCCAGCAGGAAGACTTTGAACACTGAAGCTTTCTTT CASRKTLNTEAFF
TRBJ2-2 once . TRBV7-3 TGTGCCAGCAGCTTAACCACCACCGGGGAGCTGTTTTTT CASSLTTTGELFF
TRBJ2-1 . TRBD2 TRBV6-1 TGTGCCAGCAGTGAACCCTTTTGGACTAGCGGGAGGAAAGGTGATGAGCAGTTCTTC CASSEPFWTSGRKGDEQFF
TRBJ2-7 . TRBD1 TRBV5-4 TGTGCCATCTCCGGGACAGGGGAATACGAGCAGTACTTC CAISGTGEYEQYF
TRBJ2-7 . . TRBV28 TGTGCCAGCAGTTTGCCGAGAAGGGGAGAGCAGTACTTC CASSLPRRGEQYF
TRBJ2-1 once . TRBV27 TGTGCCAGCAGTTTCCCCCCCCCGGGGGGCGCGGGCAATGAGCAGTTCTTC CASSFPPPGGAGNEQFF
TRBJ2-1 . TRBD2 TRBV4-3 TGCGCCAGCAGCCAGGACCTAGCGGGAGGGCGGGGTGAGCAGTTCTTC CASSQDLAGGRGEQFF
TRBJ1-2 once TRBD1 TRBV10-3 TGTGCCATCAGTGAGACAGGGGGGAATGGCTACACCTTC CAISETGGNGYTF
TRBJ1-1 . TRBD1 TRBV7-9 TGTGCCAGCAGCCGAGCCGGGACAGCTGAAGCTTTCTTT CASSRAGTAEAFF
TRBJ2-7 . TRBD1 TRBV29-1 TGCAGCGTTGACGGACAGGGGGAAGAGCAGTACTTC CSVDGQGEEQYF
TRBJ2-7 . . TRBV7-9 TGTGCCAGCAGCCGGACAACATACGAGCAGTACTTC CASSRTTYEQYF
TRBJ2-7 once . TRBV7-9 TGTGCCAGCAGCTTACGTGGCGGGAGACAGGACTACGAGCAGTACTTC CASSLRGGRQDYEQYF
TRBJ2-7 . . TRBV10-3 TGTGCCATCAGTTACGGCACAGTGGACTCCTACGAGCAGTACTTC CAISYGTVDSYEQYF
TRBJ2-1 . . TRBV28 TGTGCCAGCAGTTTGGTGGACCTGGTTGGAAATGAGCAGTTCTTC CASSLVDLVGNEQFF
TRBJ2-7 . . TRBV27 TGTGCCAGCAGTCCACAAACAGGGCCCTACGAGCAGTACTTC CASSPQTGPYEQYF
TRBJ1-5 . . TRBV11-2 TGTGCCAGCAGCCCCCGGGAGGAACATCAGCCCCAGCATTTT CASSPREEHQPQHF
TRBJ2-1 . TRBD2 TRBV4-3 TGCGCCAGCAGCCAAGAGGGGGGGTACAATGAGCAGTTCTTC CASSQEGGYNEQFF
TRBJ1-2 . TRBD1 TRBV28 TGTGCCACCAGGGACAGCAAGAACTATGGCTACACCTTC CATRDSKNYGYTF
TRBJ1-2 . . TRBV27 TGTGCCAGCAGTTTCGACAGAGCCTATGGCTACACCTTC CASSFDRAYGYTF
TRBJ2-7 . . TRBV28 TGTGCCAGCAGTAACACGGTTGGGAGGGACACCTTC CASSNTVGRDTF
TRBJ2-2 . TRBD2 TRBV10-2 TGCGCCAGCACTAGTCTAGCGGAAACCGGGGAGCTGTTTTTT CASTSLAETGELFF
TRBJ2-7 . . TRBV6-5 TGTGCCAGCAGTTACCAGGGGAGGCAGTACTTC CASSYQGRQYF
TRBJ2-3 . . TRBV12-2 TGTGCAAGTCGCCATGCGTCCGAGGGAGATACGCAGTATTTT CASRHASEGDTQYF
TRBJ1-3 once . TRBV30 TGTGCCTGGAGTGTAGGGGGTTCTGGAAACACCATATATTTT CAWSVGGSGNTIYF